Listed below are T cell receptor beta chains from one sample, sequenced in a study of CD8 T cells in Susac syndrome. Each CDR3 protein is one row after TCRdb ran MiXCR on the immunoSEQ multiplex PCR reads. Seen here are under 200,000 distinct CDR3 sequences, 85% to 95% observed once, and the top ten hold roughly 0.15%. Sequencing was done on a sample of CD8+ T cells from PBMCs. The receptors shown here come from a human donor with Susac syndrome. CDR3s include the opening cysteine and the closing phenylalanine or tryptophan. Fields, in order: J gene, clone size, V gene, CDR3 length, D gene, CDR3 DNA, CDR3 protein. A D gene is named only where the DNA matches it firmly. The size field is filled for only some rows; it gives once, few, many or a size class.

j_call: TRBJ2-5
clone_size: -
v_call: TRBV4-1
cdr3_length: 14
d_call: -
cdr3_nt: TGCGCCAGCAGCCCGGGACTGATAGGGGAGACCCAGTACTTC
cdr3_aa: CASSPGLIGETQYF

j_call: TRBJ2-7
clone_size: -
v_call: TRBV2
cdr3_length: 17
d_call: TRBD1
cdr3_nt: TGTGCCAGCAGTGAGGCAGAACAGGGGCCCAAGTCCTACGAGCAGTACTTC
cdr3_aa: CASSEAEQGPKSYEQYF

j_call: TRBJ1-2
clone_size: -
v_call: TRBV27
cdr3_length: 16
d_call: -
cdr3_nt: TGTGCCAGCAGTTTGGTGGCAGGGGCGCAGAACTATGGCTACACCTTC
cdr3_aa: CASSLVAGAQNYGYTF

j_call: TRBJ2-5
clone_size: -
v_call: TRBV7-2
cdr3_length: 18
d_call: TRBD2
cdr3_nt: TGTGCCAGCAGCCCATGGGCTAGCGGGGGGGCCTTCCAAGAGACCCAGTACTTC
cdr3_aa: CASSPWASGGAFQETQYF

j_call: TRBJ2-1
clone_size: -
v_call: TRBV7-2
cdr3_length: 16
d_call: -
cdr3_nt: TGTGCCAGCAGCTCTCAATGGGGGGAAATTCCTAATGAGCAGTTCTTC
cdr3_aa: CASSSQWGEIPNEQFF

j_call: TRBJ2-3
clone_size: -
v_call: TRBV7-9
cdr3_length: 15
d_call: TRBD1
cdr3_nt: TGTGCCAGCAGCCCCTGGGACAGAAGCACAGATACGCAGTATTTT
cdr3_aa: CASSPWDRSTDTQYF

j_call: TRBJ2-5
clone_size: -
v_call: TRBV20-1
cdr3_length: 13
d_call: -
cdr3_nt: TGCAGTGTCGAGCCTCCAGGAGGAGAGACCCAGTACTTC
cdr3_aa: CSVEPPGGETQYF

j_call: TRBJ2-7
clone_size: -
v_call: TRBV2
cdr3_length: 14
d_call: TRBD1
cdr3_nt: TGTGCCAGTGAAGGGGGGACAGGGGGATACGAGCAGTACTTC
cdr3_aa: CASEGGTGGYEQYF

j_call: TRBJ2-5
clone_size: once
v_call: TRBV13
cdr3_length: 16
d_call: TRBD1
cdr3_nt: TGTGCCAGCAGCCCCGAAATGACAGGGAATAGAGAGACCCAGTACTTC
cdr3_aa: CASSPEMTGNRETQYF

j_call: TRBJ2-7
clone_size: -
v_call: TRBV5-4
cdr3_length: 16
d_call: TRBD2
cdr3_nt: TGTGCCAGCAGCCCCGGGGTAGCGGGGGGTGCCTACGAGCAGTACTTC
cdr3_aa: CASSPGVAGGAYEQYF

j_call: TRBJ2-2
clone_size: -
v_call: TRBV21-1
cdr3_length: 16
d_call: -
cdr3_nt: TGTGCCAGCAGCCCCCCAAGAAGGTACTTCACCGGGGAGCTGTTTTTT
cdr3_aa: CASSPPRRYFTGELFF

j_call: TRBJ2-1
clone_size: -
v_call: TRBV19
cdr3_length: 15
d_call: TRBD1
cdr3_nt: TGTGCCAGTAGTACGGACAGGGACCCCTACAATGAGCAGTTCTTC
cdr3_aa: CASSTDRDPYNEQFF

j_call: TRBJ2-7
clone_size: -
v_call: TRBV7-6
cdr3_length: 13
d_call: TRBD1
cdr3_nt: TGTGCCAGCAGCTCTGAGACAGGGGACGAGCAGTACTTC
cdr3_aa: CASSSETGDEQYF

j_call: TRBJ2-7
clone_size: -
v_call: TRBV20-1
cdr3_length: 14
d_call: TRBD2
cdr3_nt: TGCAGTGCATCCGGAGGAGCGGGAGTCCACGAGCAGTACTTC
cdr3_aa: CSASGGAGVHEQYF

j_call: TRBJ2-7
clone_size: -
v_call: TRBV29-1
cdr3_length: 11
d_call: -
cdr3_nt: TGCAGCGTTGACGACAGGTCGGAGCAGTACTTC
cdr3_aa: CSVDDRSEQYF

j_call: TRBJ2-2
clone_size: -
v_call: TRBV9
cdr3_length: 16
d_call: TRBD2
cdr3_nt: TGTGCCAGCAGCGCTAGCGGGGGTGCCAGTTCCGGGGAGCTGTTTTTT
cdr3_aa: CASSASGGASSGELFF

j_call: TRBJ2-7
clone_size: -
v_call: TRBV7-9
cdr3_length: 16
d_call: -
cdr3_nt: TGTGCCAGCAGCTCGACACGGACTGACAGCTCCTACGAGCAGTACTTC
cdr3_aa: CASSSTRTDSSYEQYF

j_call: TRBJ2-5
clone_size: -
v_call: TRBV5-6
cdr3_length: 14
d_call: -
cdr3_nt: TGTGCCAGCAGCTTAGGACGGAACCAAGAGACCCAGTACTTC
cdr3_aa: CASSLGRNQETQYF

j_call: TRBJ2-1
clone_size: -
v_call: TRBV7-3
cdr3_length: 14
d_call: TRBD1
cdr3_nt: TGTGCCAGCAGCCTACGACAGGGGGCTAATGAGCAGTTCTTC
cdr3_aa: CASSLRQGANEQFF

j_call: TRBJ2-7
clone_size: -
v_call: TRBV5-1
cdr3_length: 14
d_call: -
cdr3_nt: TGCGCCAGCAGCTTATTGACAGGGGAGGGCGAGCAGTACTTC
cdr3_aa: CASSLLTGEGEQYF

j_call: TRBJ2-7
clone_size: once
v_call: TRBV27
cdr3_length: 16
d_call: -
cdr3_nt: TGTGCCAGCAGTCCTCATGGGGGTCACCGCTCCTACGAGCAGTACTTC
cdr3_aa: CASSPHGGHRSYEQYF

j_call: TRBJ2-6
clone_size: once
v_call: TRBV9
cdr3_length: 17
d_call: -
cdr3_nt: TGTGCCAGCAGCGCACCCATTGGGAACTCTGGGGCCAACGTCCTGACTTTC
cdr3_aa: CASSAPIGNSGANVLTF

j_call: TRBJ2-5
clone_size: -
v_call: TRBV6-6
cdr3_length: 14
d_call: TRBD1
cdr3_nt: TGTGCCAGCAGTTGGGGACAGCCTCAAGAGACCCAGTACTTC
cdr3_aa: CASSWGQPQETQYF

j_call: TRBJ2-1
clone_size: -
v_call: TRBV30
cdr3_length: 13
d_call: TRBD1
cdr3_nt: TGTGCCTGGGGACAGGGGGGCAGCAATGAGCAGTTCTTC
cdr3_aa: CAWGQGGSNEQFF

j_call: TRBJ2-1
clone_size: -
v_call: TRBV20-1
cdr3_length: 14
d_call: -
cdr3_nt: TGCAGTGCTAGGGGTCGGGGGATATACAATGAGCAGTTCTTC
cdr3_aa: CSARGRGIYNEQFF

j_call: TRBJ2-2
clone_size: -
v_call: TRBV24-1
cdr3_length: 15
d_call: -
cdr3_nt: TGTGCCACCATCCCAGCCCAGGGTTACACCGGGGAGCTGTTTTTT
cdr3_aa: CATIPAQGYTGELFF

j_call: TRBJ2-1
clone_size: -
v_call: TRBV2
cdr3_length: 16
d_call: TRBD1
cdr3_nt: TGTGCCAGCAGTGAACTGGACAGGGGACTATACAATGAGCAGTTCTTC
cdr3_aa: CASSELDRGLYNEQFF

j_call: TRBJ2-5
clone_size: -
v_call: TRBV11-2
cdr3_length: 13
d_call: -
cdr3_nt: TGTGCCAGCTCTAGGACATTTCAAGAGACCCAGTACTTC
cdr3_aa: CASSRTFQETQYF

j_call: TRBJ1-2
clone_size: -
v_call: TRBV24-1
cdr3_length: 13
d_call: TRBD1
cdr3_nt: TGTGCCACCAGTGCCGGGACAGGGAGCGGCTACACCTTC
cdr3_aa: CATSAGTGSGYTF